This T cell receptor (beta chain) was retrieved from a study of T cells in Graves' hyperthyroidism and ophthalmopathy. RNA transcripts provided the source from which TCR beta CDR3 regions were amplified. The TCR CDR3 first-round RT-PCR relied on the HTBI primer set. MiXCR, applied by TCRdb to the multiplex PCR reads, yields one record per CDR3 protein. The data show fewer than 550,000 distinct CDR3 sequences, around 16% seen once. This clonotype occurred many times. Its antigen remains unidentified. Researchers defined stable Graves' hyperthyroidism as no ophthalmopathy progression within 18 months. PBMCs were derived from 10 ml fresh peripheral blood. Germline CDR1 and CDR2: SGHVS and FQNEAQ. The V and J ends lost 2 bases and 6 bases, in that order; junction bases with no gene match: 7. This CDR3 is built from 15 residues. Whole-study results and caveats: Ophthalmopathy and stable hyperthyroidism were told apart by a 13 V-J model.

This chain uses TRBV7-8 with TRBJ2-7, with 10 bases matching TRBD1. This receptor was obtained from a woman aged 18-29 years with Graves' hyperthyroidism. What was sequenced was blood. CDR3 protein: CASSLSGTGVLEQYF. DNA for the CDR3: TGTGCCAGCAGCTTATCCGGGACAGGGGTTCTCGAGCAGTACTTC.